This TCR beta chain was captured by sequencing in a study of blood T cell repertoires in COVID-19. This clone has only one observation. In the original processing: Estimated nucleated cell counts came from reference gene primer amplification. Profiling relied on immunoSEQ multiplex PCR, and the TCRdb table lists in-frame clones only, not all of them. V, J and clone size derive from that table, while D and trimming were established from the DNA sequence. The sample records under 200,000 clones, 65% to 85% being singletons. The ends lost 1 base at V and 7 bases at J; junction bases unmatched: 7. The CDR3 totals 15 residues. Germline assignment: CDR1 SGHTA and CDR2 FQGNSA.

This TCR came from a woman aged 60 to 75 who had recovered from COVID-19. The chain couples TRBV7-2 to TRBJ2-1; 7 nucleotides agree with TRBD1. The sequencing sample was made of PBMCs or T cells enriched from blood (not recorded which). The CDR3 is CASSLGGGGLNEQFF. In nucleotides, the CDR3 is TGTGCCAGCAGCTTAGGAGGGGGCGGTTTGAATGAGCAGTTCTTC.